This entry lists 22 T cell receptor beta chains sequenced from one sample in a study of OX40 agonist ivuxolimab in advanced cancers. Measured with immunoSEQ multiplex PCR; TCRdb has only the in-frame clones, and not every one. The sample contains about 110,000 clones, approximately 90% of which appear only once. The sample consisted of CD4+ or CD8+ T cells sorted from blood, taken in a trial of the OX40 agonist ivuxolimab. These receptors originate from an adult with an advanced solid tumor such as melanoma, head and neck, liver or kidney cancer.

The chain carries TRBV7-8 and TRBJ1-1; perhaps TRBD1 as D (6 bases). This CDR3 contains 12 residues. Germline CDR1 reads SGHVS; CDR2 reads FQNEAQ. The V end lost 5 bases, the J end lost 10 bases, and 14 bases lay between the germline ends. The CDR3 reads CASSPDSKVAFF. DNA for the CDR3: TGTGCCAGCAGCCCGGACAGTAAAGTAGCTTTCTTT.

A note on this clone: A junction boundary mismatches the germline segment, possibly from a read error. The rearrangement links TRBV7-7 to TRBJ2-3; TRBD1 or TRBD2 may be the D gene (5 bases each). Germline CDR1 SSHAT, CDR2 FNYEAQ (reference sequence). The CDR3 spans 15 residues. CDR3 in DNA: TGTGCTAGCAGCTCCTTCCCCGAGGGGCCAGATACGCAGTATTTT. Its translation is CASSSFPEGPDTQYF.

This clone was seen once. V gene TRBV5-1 combines with J gene TRBJ2-7, with TRBD1 matching over 7 bases. The trim removed 5 bases at V and 6 bases at J, leaving 8 bases unmatched. The germline V gene encodes CDR1 SGHRS and CDR2 YFSETQ. This CDR3 is built from 13 residues. The CDR3 loop is CASRVGGGGEQYF. The DNA for the CDR3 is TGCGCCAGCAGGGTAGGGGGCGGTGGCGAGCAGTACTTC. Based on the CDR3 plus reference TRBV5-1 and TRBJ2-7, the full variable domain is KAGVTQTPRYLIKTRGQQVTLSCSPISGHRSVSWYQQTPGQGLQFLFEYFSETQRNKGNFPGRFSGRQFSNSRSEMNVSTLELGDSALYLCASRVGGGGEQYFGPGTRLTVT.

The rearrangement uses TRBV4-2 and TRBJ2-6, with 15 bases that match TRBD2. Germline V gene lookup returns CDR1 LGHNA and CDR2 YNFKEQ. The CDR3 covers 20 residues. The ends lost 2 bases at V and 2 bases at J; junction bases unmatched: 7. The CDR3 here is CASSQTGTSGRNAGANVLTF. The DNA of the CDR3 is TGTGCCAGCAGCCAAACCGGGACTAGCGGGAGGAATGCTGGGGCCAACGTCCTGACTTTC.

This chain joins TRBV14 and TRBJ2-2; no reliable D call. This CDR3 is 17 amino acids long. Germline CDR1 reads SGHDN; CDR2 reads FVKESK. V was cut by 0 bases and J by 3 bases, with 14 bases left in between. CDR3 DNA sequence: TGTGCCAGCAGCCAAGAATTTGATTGGAGATACACCGGGGAGCTGTTTTTT. Amino acids: CASSQEFDWRYTGELFF.

The CDR3 here is CASSEAPAGQPQHF. In nucleotides, the CDR3 is TGTGCCAGCAGTGAAGCGCCCGCTGGTCAGCCCCAGCATTTT. The gene calls are TRBV6-1 and TRBJ1-5; D unclear. Between the trimmed V and J ends, which lost 0 bases and 6 bases, there was a span of 9 bases. The germline CDR1 and CDR2 sequences are MNHNS and SASEGT. The CDR3 spans 14 residues.

The V gene is TRBV6-5, the J gene TRBJ1-1; D gene uncertain. The V end was cut by 0 bases, the J end by 4 bases, with 9 bases between. CDR1 is MNHEY and CDR2 is SVGAGI in the germline V gene. The CDR3 spans 14 residues. CDR3 nucleotide sequence: TGTGCCAGCAGTTACTCTAGGGCGATCACTGAAGCTTTCTTT. Amino acids: CASSYSRAITEAFF.

The V call is TRBV6-1, the J call TRBJ2-5; no firm D call. The DNA end is a closer match to TRBJ2-7, so the J assignment may be wrong. CDR1 MNHNS and CDR2 SASEGT come from the germline V gene. The CDR3 has 14 amino acids. Here the CDR3 DNA reads TGTGCCAGCAGAAAGCCCCGACCCCCTTACGAGCAGTACTTC. It encodes CASRKPRPPYEQYF.

The chain is built from TRBV30 and TRBJ2-2; 7 bases line up with TRBD1. Germline assignment: CDR1 GTSNPN and CDR2 SVGIG (reference sequence). J was trimmed by 6 bases and V by 8 bases; bases with no gene match: 3. This CDR3 has 11 residues. CDR3 amino acids: CAGQEAGELFF. DNA of the CDR3: TGTGCCGGACAGGAGGCCGGGGAGCTGTTTTTT.

The CDR3 sequence: CASTGPLTEAFF. CDR3 DNA: TGTGCCAGCACCGGGCCGCTGACTGAAGCTTTCTTT. The chain carries TRBV6-1 and TRBJ1-1; D is unclear. Germline-derived CDR1 and CDR2 are MNHNS and SASEGT. The CDR3 spans 12 residues. Trimming took 7 bases from V and 5 from J, leaving 11 bases between them.

The chain joins TRBV6-6 to TRBJ2-5; weak D call: TRBD2 (7 bases). This CDR3 contains 14 residues. Trimming took off 10 bases at V and 1 base at J, with 16 bases between the two ends. CDR1 and CDR2 (germline): MNHNY, SVGAGI (reference sequence). CDR3: CATHDGGPQETQYF. The CDR3 region has the DNA TGTGCCACGCACGACGGGGGGCCCCAAGAGACCCAGTACTTC.

The chain carries TRBV11-1 and TRBJ1-3; a possible D gene is TRBD1 (5 bases). The CDR3 extends over 14 amino acids. Trimming removed 5 bases from V and 0 bases from J, with 8 bases in between. CDR1 is SGHAT and CDR2 is FQDESV in the germline V gene (reference sequence). The CDR3 DNA is TGTGCCAGCAGCCGAGGGGACTCTGGAAACACCATATATTTT. As protein: CASSRGDSGNTIYF.

The chain recombines TRBV18 with TRBJ2-7, with D unresolved. Germline lookup yields CDR1 KGHSH and CDR2 LQKENI. V lost 0 bases and J lost 3, with 6 bases in between. The CDR3 consists of 13 residues. CDR3 sequence: CASSPPGSYEQYF. CDR3 bases: TGTGCCAGCTCACCACCGGGAAGCTACGAGCAGTACTTC. Complete variable domain (other parts from reference TRBV18 and TRBJ2-7): NAGVMQNPRHLVRRRGQEARLRCSPMKGHSHVYWYRQLPEEGLKFMVYLQKENIIDESGMPKERFSAEFPKEGPSILRIQQVVRGDSAAYFCASSPPGSYEQYFGPGTRLTVT.

This clone was found once. The chain combines TRBV7-2 with TRBJ1-5; 10 bases align to TRBD1. Germline V lookup: CDR1 SGHTA, CDR2 FQGNSA. The CDR3 consists of 16 residues. The V segment lost 2 bases and the J segment 6 bases; nucleotides outside the gene matches: 7. The CDR3 sequence: CASSLFGQGGGQPQHF. The CDR3 coding sequence is TGTGCCAGCAGCTTATTCGGACAGGGGGGTGGTCAGCCCCAGCATTTT.

The genes are TRBV7-9 and TRBJ1-4, with TRBD1 matching over 7 bases. Germline CDR1 SEHNR, CDR2 FQNEAQ (reference sequence). This CDR3 region has 14 residues. Trimming removed 4 bases from V and 7 bases from J; junction bases left unmatched: 6. This chain's CDR3 is CASSSTGTIEKLFF. The DNA of the CDR3 is TGTGCCAGCAGCTCGACAGGGACGATTGAAAAACTGTTTTTT.

A single count supports this clone. The chain combines TRBV6-1 with TRBJ2-3; perhaps TRBD1 as D (6 bases). This CDR3 has 12 amino acids. Trimming left V 8 bases short and J 9 bases short, with 15 bases between. Per the germline V gene, CDR1 is MNHNS and CDR2 is SASEGT. The CDR3 here is CASGQGFQTQYF. The CDR3 nucleotides are TGTGCCAGCGGTCAGGGGTTTCAGACGCAGTATTTT.

The V and J genes are TRBV29-1 and TRBJ2-5; D is perhaps TRBD1 (7 bases). V gave up 4 bases and J gave up 5 bases, with 11 bases separating them. CDR3 length equals 12 residues. The V gene's germline CDR1 is SQVTM and CDR2 ANQGSEA. The CDR3: CSVGAGGETQYF. For the CDR3, the DNA is TGCAGCGTTGGGGCAGGGGGGGAGACCCAGTACTTC.

The rearrangement uses TRBV5-1 and TRBJ2-1; D gene ambiguous. The germline V and J ends were trimmed by 2 bases and 3 bases, with 9 bases remaining between them. The CDR3 runs to 14 residues. The germline V gene encodes CDR1 SGHRS and CDR2 YFSETQ. The CDR3 DNA reads TGCGCCAGCAGCTTACGGATGAACTACAATGAGCAGTTCTTC. Its translation is CASSLRMNYNEQFF.

The chain has TRBV29-1 and TRBJ2-4; D is ambiguous. Per germline, CDR1 SQVTM and CDR2 ANQGSEA. Trimming took off 2 bases at V and 0 bases at J, with 14 bases between the two ends. This CDR3 has 16 residues. The CDR3 protein is CSVERALLIAKNIQYF. CDR3 DNA sequence: TGCAGCGTTGAACGGGCCCTTTTGATAGCCAAAAACATTCAGTACTTC.

The rearrangement joins TRBV2 to TRBJ2-2, with a tentative D call TRBD2 (5 bases). The length of the CDR3 is 14 residues. The V end was cut by 1 base, the J end by 8 bases, with 11 bases between. From germline, CDR1 is SNHLY and CDR2 FYNNEI. CDR3 nucleotides: TGTGCCAGCAGTGAAGACGAGGGCGGTGGGGAGCTGTTTTTT. This codes for CASSEDEGGGELFF.

This chain uses TRBV25-1 with TRBJ2-7; D unresolved. The CDR3 spans 12 residues. Germline-derived CDR1 and CDR2 are MGHDK and SYGVNS. The germline V and J ends were trimmed by 4 bases and 4 bases, with 8 bases remaining between them. CDR3 protein: CASSGTGYEQYF. CDR3 nucleotides: TGTGCCAGCAGTGGGACGGGTTACGAGCAGTACTTC.

V is TRBV15 and J is TRBJ2-6; a possible D gene is TRBD1 (6 bases). Trimming shortened V by 1 base and J by 0 bases, and 10 bases separated the two germline ends. CDR3 length equals 17 residues. Germline values: CDR1 LNHNV, CDR2 YYDKDF (reference sequence). The CDR3 loop reads CATSRVGQYSGANVLTF. The CDR3, as DNA: TGTGCCACCAGCAGAGTAGGACAGTACTCTGGGGCCAACGTCCTGACTTTC.